This T cell receptor beta chain was captured by sequencing in a study of blood T cells in healthy people across ages. Study details: Researchers report that template switching captured about one barcoded beta molecule per two T cells.

Primed by a sample-barcoded 5' primer and a J-beta primer mix, a second PCR proceeded for 7 to 11 cycles. TCRdb re-called the 5' RACE reads with MiXCR, one entry per CDR3 protein. The sample has about 730,000 distinct CDR3 sequences, more than 40% seen once. PBMCs numbering at least 6.5 million were isolated per sample. Looked up from germline, CDR1 is SGHTA and CDR2 is FQGNSA. The CDR3 contains 15 residues. V lost 7 bases, J lost 9 bases, and 12 bases stayed unmatched. The chain carries TRBV7-2 and TRBJ2-7; 13 bases agree with TRBD2. This TCR was sampled from a woman aged 55-70 years in good health. The sequenced material came from blood. Written as DNA, the CDR3 is TGTGCCAGCACCATACTAGCGGGAGGGCCTGAAGGGCAGTACTTC. The encoded protein is CASTILAGGPEGQYF.